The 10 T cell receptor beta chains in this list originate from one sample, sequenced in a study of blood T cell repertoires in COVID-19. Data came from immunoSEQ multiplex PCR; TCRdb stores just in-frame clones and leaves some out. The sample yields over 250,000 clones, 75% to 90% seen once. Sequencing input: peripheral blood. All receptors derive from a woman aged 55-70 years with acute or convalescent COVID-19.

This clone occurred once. DNA for the CDR3: TGTGCCAGCAGTCCCTCGGGACTAGCGGGAGGGGGCTCCTACAATGAGCAGTTCTTC. Amino acid sequence: CASSPSGLAGGGSYNEQFF. The chain is built from TRBV6-6 and TRBJ2-1, with TRBD2 matching 16 bases. The germline V gene encodes CDR1 MNHNY and CDR2 SVGAGI (reference sequence). Trimming removed 5 bases from V and 0 bases from J; junction bases left unmatched: 7. The CDR3 length is 19 residues.

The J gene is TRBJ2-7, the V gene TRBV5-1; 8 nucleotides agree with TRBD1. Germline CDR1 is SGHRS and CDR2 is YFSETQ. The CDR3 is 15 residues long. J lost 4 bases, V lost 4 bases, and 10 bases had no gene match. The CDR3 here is CASSTTTGALYEQYF. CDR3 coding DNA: TGCGCCAGCAGCACGACGACAGGGGCCCTTTACGAGCAGTACTTC.

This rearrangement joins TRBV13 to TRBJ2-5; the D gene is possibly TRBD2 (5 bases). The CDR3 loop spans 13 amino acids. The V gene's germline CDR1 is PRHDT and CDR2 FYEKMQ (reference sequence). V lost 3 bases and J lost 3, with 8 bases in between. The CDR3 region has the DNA TGTGCCAGCAGCTTGGGGAGAGAAGAGACCCAGTACTTC. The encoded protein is CASSLGREETQYF. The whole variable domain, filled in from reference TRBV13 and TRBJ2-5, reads AAGVIQSPRHLIKEKRETATLKCYPIPRHDTVYWYQQGPGQDPQFLISFYEKMQSDKGSIPDRFSAQQFSDYHSELNMSSLELGDSALYFCASSLGREETQYFGPGTRLLVL.

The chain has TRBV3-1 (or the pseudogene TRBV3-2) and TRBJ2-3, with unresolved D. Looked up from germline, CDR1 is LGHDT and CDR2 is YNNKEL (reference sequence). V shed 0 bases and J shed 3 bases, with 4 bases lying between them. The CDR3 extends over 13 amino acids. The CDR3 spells CASSQDRTDTQYF. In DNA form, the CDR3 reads TGTGCCAGCAGCCAAGACAGGACAGATACGCAGTATTTT.

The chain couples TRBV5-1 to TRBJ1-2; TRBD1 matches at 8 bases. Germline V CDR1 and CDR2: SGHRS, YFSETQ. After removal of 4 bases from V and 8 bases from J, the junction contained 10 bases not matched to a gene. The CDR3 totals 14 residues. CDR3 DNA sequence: TGCGCCAGCAGCCAACGGACAGGGTCGGACGGCTACACCTTC. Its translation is CASSQRTGSDGYTF.

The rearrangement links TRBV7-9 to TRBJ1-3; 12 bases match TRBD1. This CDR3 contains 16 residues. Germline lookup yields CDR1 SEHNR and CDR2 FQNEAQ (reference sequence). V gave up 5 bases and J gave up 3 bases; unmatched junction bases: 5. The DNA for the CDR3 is TGTGCCAGCAGCAAGGGACAGGGGGCACTTGGAAACACCATATATTTT. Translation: CASSKGQGALGNTIYF.

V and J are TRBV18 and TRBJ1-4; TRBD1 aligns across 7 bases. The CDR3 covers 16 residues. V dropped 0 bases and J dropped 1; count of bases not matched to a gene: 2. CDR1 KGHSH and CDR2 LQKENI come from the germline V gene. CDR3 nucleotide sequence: TGTGCCAGCTCACCACCGGACAGGAGAACTAATGAAAAACTGTTTTTT. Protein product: CASSPPDRRTNEKLFF.

In DNA form, the CDR3 reads TGTGCCAGTAGAGTGGCTAGCGGGTCAGCTGAATACAATGAGCAGTTCTTC. Amino acids: CASRVASGSAEYNEQFF. This chain joins TRBV19 and TRBJ2-1, with TRBD2 matching 8 bases. CDR3 length equals 17 residues. V was clipped by 6 bases and J by 4 bases; unmatched bases: 14. The germline gives CDR1 LNHDA, CDR2 SQIVND (reference sequence).

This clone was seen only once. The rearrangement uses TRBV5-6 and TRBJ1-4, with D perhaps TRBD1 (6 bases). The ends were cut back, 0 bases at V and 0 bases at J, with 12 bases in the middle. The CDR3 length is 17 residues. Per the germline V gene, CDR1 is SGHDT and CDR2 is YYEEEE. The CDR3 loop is CASSLAGGPATNEKLFF. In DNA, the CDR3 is TGTGCCAGCAGCTTGGCGGGGGGCCCGGCAACTAATGAAAAACTGTTTTTT.

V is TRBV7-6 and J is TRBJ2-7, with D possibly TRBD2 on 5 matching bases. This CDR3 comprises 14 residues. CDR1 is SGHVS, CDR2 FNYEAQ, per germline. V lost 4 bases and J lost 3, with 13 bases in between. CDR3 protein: CASSYQDGNYEQYF. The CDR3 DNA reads TGTGCCAGCAGCTACCAGGACGGGAACTACGAGCAGTACTTC. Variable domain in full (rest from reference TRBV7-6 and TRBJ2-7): GAGVSQSPRYKVTKRGQDVALRCDPISGHVSLYWYRQALGQGPEFLTYFNYEAQQDKSGLPNDRFSAERPEGSISTLTIQRTEQRDSAMYRCASSYQDGNYEQYFGPGTRLTVT.